Listed below are T cell receptor beta chains from one sample, sequenced in a study of CD8 T cells in ankylosing spondylitis. TCRdb recomputed calls from the 5' RACE reads with MiXCR, one row per CDR3 protein. The sample includes roughly 42,000 distinct CDR3 sequences, roughly 2.5% of them seen just once. Sequences were obtained from blood, either unsorted or a sorted T cell fraction (not recorded which). These receptors were obtained from a male donor with ankylosing spondylitis or in good health (not recorded which). Both conserved end residues are part of each CDR3. Each record gives: V gene, J gene, D gene, clone size, CDR3 DNA, CDR3 protein. D genes are given only for firm matches. Size is stated as once, few, many or a size class.

v_call: TRBV9
j_call: TRBJ2-3
d_call: NA
clone_size: many
cdr3_nt: TGTGCCAGCAGCGTAGCAGCGGGCACAGATACGCAGTATTTT
cdr3_aa: CASSVAAGTDTQYF

v_call: TRBV9
j_call: TRBJ1-3
d_call: TRBD1
clone_size: many
cdr3_nt: TGTGCCAGCAGTACAGGGGGAAGTAGCTCTGGAAACACCATATATTTT
cdr3_aa: CASSTGGSSSGNTIYF

v_call: TRBV9
j_call: TRBJ2-1
d_call: TRBD2
clone_size: many
cdr3_nt: TGTGCCAGCAGCCGATCTAGCGGGCGGTCCTACAATGAGCAGTTCTTC
cdr3_aa: CASSRSSGRSYNEQFF

v_call: TRBV9
j_call: TRBJ2-2
d_call: TRBD2
clone_size: many
cdr3_nt: TGTGCCAGCAGCGTAACGCGGGAGACCGGGGAGCTGTTTTTT
cdr3_aa: CASSVTRETGELFF

v_call: TRBV9
j_call: TRBJ2-3
d_call: NA
clone_size: many
cdr3_nt: TGTGCCAGCAGCGTAGATTTCAGGGCGGGTAGCGGCCGCACAGATACGCAGTATTTT
cdr3_aa: CASSVDFRAGSGRTDTQYF

v_call: TRBV9
j_call: TRBJ2-1
d_call: NA
clone_size: many
cdr3_nt: TGTGCCAGCAGCGTAGCTACCACAGCCCCCAATGAGCAGTTCTTC
cdr3_aa: CASSVATTAPNEQFF

v_call: TRBV9
j_call: TRBJ2-1
d_call: NA
clone_size: many
cdr3_nt: TGTGCCAGCAGCGTAGACGTGGGGGGAAATGAGCAGTTCTTC
cdr3_aa: CASSVDVGGNEQFF

v_call: TRBV9
j_call: TRBJ2-2
d_call: TRBD2
clone_size: many
cdr3_nt: TGTGCCAGCAGCGTACGGGGGAGGGGGAACACCGGGGAGCTGTTTTTT
cdr3_aa: CASSVRGRGNTGELFF

v_call: TRBV9
j_call: TRBJ2-7
d_call: TRBD2
clone_size: many
cdr3_nt: TGTGCCAGCAGCGTAGCTTTGCTAGCGGGAGTGGGCGAGCAGTACTTC
cdr3_aa: CASSVALLAGVGEQYF

v_call: TRBV23-1
j_call: TRBJ1-1
d_call: TRBD1
clone_size: many
cdr3_nt: TGCGCCAGCAGTCAGGGGACAGGGACGCACGCTGAAGCTTTCTTT
cdr3_aa: CASSQGTGTHAEAFF

v_call: TRBV9
j_call: TRBJ2-7
d_call: TRBD2
clone_size: many
cdr3_nt: TGTGCCAGCAGCGTAGACCCTAGCGGGATGGGCTCCTACGAGCAGTACTTC
cdr3_aa: CASSVDPSGMGSYEQYF

v_call: TRBV27
j_call: TRBJ2-7
d_call: NA
clone_size: many
cdr3_nt: TGTGCCAGCAGTCCGTGGTGCGAGCAGTACTTC
cdr3_aa: CASSPWCEQYF

v_call: TRBV9
j_call: TRBJ1-3
d_call: NA
clone_size: many
cdr3_nt: TGTGCCAGCAGCGCGCCGGGAACCTCTGGAAACACCATATATTTT
cdr3_aa: CASSAPGTSGNTIYF

v_call: TRBV9
j_call: TRBJ1-1
d_call: NA
clone_size: many
cdr3_nt: TGTGCCAGCAGCGTAGGGGAGGGTGCAGCTTTCTTT
cdr3_aa: CASSVGEGAAFF

v_call: TRBV9
j_call: TRBJ1-2
d_call: TRBD1
clone_size: many
cdr3_nt: TGTGCCAGCAGCGCTCAGACAGGGGCGAATGGCTACACCTTC
cdr3_aa: CASSAQTGANGYTF

v_call: TRBV9
j_call: TRBJ2-3
d_call: TRBD1
clone_size: many
cdr3_nt: TGTGCCAGCAGCGTATCGACAGGGGCCCCGTCGGATACGCAGTATTTT
cdr3_aa: CASSVSTGAPSDTQYF

v_call: TRBV9
j_call: TRBJ1-5
d_call: NA
clone_size: many
cdr3_nt: TGTGCCAGCAGCGGAGATAGCAATCAGCCCCAGCATTTT
cdr3_aa: CASSGDSNQPQHF

v_call: TRBV9
j_call: TRBJ2-4
d_call: TRBD2
clone_size: many
cdr3_nt: TGTGCCAGCAGCCCAAGAAGCGGGAGAGAAAACATTCAGTACTTC
cdr3_aa: CASSPRSGRENIQYF

v_call: TRBV9
j_call: TRBJ1-6
d_call: NA
clone_size: many
cdr3_nt: TGTGCCAGCAGCGTAGGGTTGCAGGGGTTATCGTCACCCCTCCACTTT
cdr3_aa: CASSVGLQGLSSPLHF

v_call: TRBV9
j_call: TRBJ2-1
d_call: NA
clone_size: many
cdr3_nt: TGTGCCAGCAGCGTAGTCCAGGACAATGAGCAGTTCTTC
cdr3_aa: CASSVVQDNEQFF

v_call: TRBV9
j_call: TRBJ2-4
d_call: TRBD2
clone_size: many
cdr3_nt: TGTGCCAGCAGCGTAGACTGGACTAGCGGGGAAAACATTCAGTACTTC
cdr3_aa: CASSVDWTSGENIQYF

v_call: TRBV9
j_call: TRBJ2-7
d_call: TRBD2
clone_size: many
cdr3_nt: TGTGCCAGCAGCGCCAGGACTAGCGGGACCTACGAGCAGTACTTC
cdr3_aa: CASSARTSGTYEQYF

v_call: TRBV9
j_call: TRBJ2-5
d_call: TRBD2
clone_size: many
cdr3_nt: TGTGCCAGCAGCCCTAGGCTGGGACTAGCGGGAGCTGTTGAGACCCAGTACTTC
cdr3_aa: CASSPRLGLAGAVETQYF

v_call: TRBV9
j_call: TRBJ2-2
d_call: NA
clone_size: many
cdr3_nt: TGTGCCAGCAGCGTAGGATCCATTGGCGTAACCTACACCGGGGAGCTGTTTTTT
cdr3_aa: CASSVGSIGVTYTGELFF

v_call: TRBV9
j_call: TRBJ2-1
d_call: NA
clone_size: many
cdr3_nt: TGTGCCAGCAGCGTAGCCCCCAGGGAATCTAAGCAGTTCTTC
cdr3_aa: CASSVAPRESKQFF

v_call: TRBV29-1
j_call: TRBJ2-2
d_call: TRBD2
clone_size: many
cdr3_nt: TGCAGCGTTGTCAAAGCGGGAGGGAGGACCGGGGAGCTGTTTTTT
cdr3_aa: CSVVKAGGRTGELFF

v_call: TRBV9
j_call: TRBJ1-5
d_call: TRBD1
clone_size: many
cdr3_nt: TGTGCCAGCAGCGTAGGGACAGGGGACTGGCCCCAGCATTTT
cdr3_aa: CASSVGTGDWPQHF

v_call: TRBV6-1
j_call: TRBJ2-3
d_call: NA
clone_size: many
cdr3_nt: TGTGCCAGAGACAGGGGAGGGGCGAGCTCTTCCACAGATACGCAGTATTTT
cdr3_aa: CARDRGGASSSTDTQYF

v_call: TRBV9
j_call: TRBJ2-5
d_call: TRBD2
clone_size: many
cdr3_nt: TGTGCCAGCAGTCGCGGGACTAGCGGACAAGAGACCCAGTACTTC
cdr3_aa: CASSRGTSGQETQYF

v_call: TRBV9
j_call: TRBJ2-2
d_call: TRBD2
clone_size: many
cdr3_nt: TGTGCCAGCAGCGAGAGCGGGGGGGGTACCGGGGAGCTGTTTTTT
cdr3_aa: CASSESGGGTGELFF

v_call: TRBV9
j_call: TRBJ2-3
d_call: NA
clone_size: many
cdr3_nt: TGTGCCAGCAGCGTAGGTGGTTTGGGGGGCCAGCATACAGATACGCAGTATTTT
cdr3_aa: CASSVGGLGGQHTDTQYF

v_call: TRBV9
j_call: TRBJ2-7
d_call: NA
clone_size: many
cdr3_nt: TGTGCCAGCTCACCCGGGCTCTACGAGCAGTACTTC
cdr3_aa: CASSPGLYEQYF

v_call: TRBV9
j_call: TRBJ2-5
d_call: NA
clone_size: many
cdr3_nt: TGTGCCAGCAGCGTAGAAAAGGGGACCCAGTACTTC
cdr3_aa: CASSVEKGTQYF

v_call: TRBV9
j_call: TRBJ2-1
d_call: TRBD2
clone_size: many
cdr3_nt: TGTGCCAGCAGCGTAGAGATTTTGGGACTAGCGGGAGACAATGAGCAGTTCTTC
cdr3_aa: CASSVEILGLAGDNEQFF

v_call: TRBV9
j_call: TRBJ2-2
d_call: NA
clone_size: many
cdr3_nt: TGTGCCAGCAGCGTAGGGCCGGGAGAGGACGGGGAGCTGTTTTTT
cdr3_aa: CASSVGPGEDGELFF

v_call: TRBV9
j_call: TRBJ2-3
d_call: NA
clone_size: many
cdr3_nt: TGTGCCAGCAGCGTAGGCAAGACTGCGTCTAGCACAGATACGCAGTATTTT
cdr3_aa: CASSVGKTASSTDTQYF

v_call: TRBV9
j_call: TRBJ1-2
d_call: TRBD1
clone_size: many
cdr3_nt: TGTGCCAGCAGCGAGGGACAGGGGAACTATGGCTACACCTTC
cdr3_aa: CASSEGQGNYGYTF

v_call: TRBV9
j_call: TRBJ2-5
d_call: NA
clone_size: many
cdr3_nt: TGTGCCAGCAGCGTAGCTACTGGGGTAGAGACCCAGTACTTC
cdr3_aa: CASSVATGVETQYF